What follows are 17 T cell receptor beta chains derived from one specimen sequenced in a study of identical twins (dated by TCRdb to the mid-2010s). Library method: 5' RACE. Sequencing instrument: Illumina HiSeq 2000. TCRdb trimmed public reads at Q25 via fastp, called clones via MiXCR and kept in-frame beta chains. Each CDR3 protein gets just one entry, which takes the most common genes and DNA from the rows behind it. This sample lists 400,000 or so distinct CDR3 sequences; roughly 9% were detected once. The top ten clones comprise under 9.5% of the sample. Specimen: naive T cells sorted from blood. The sample's cell subset or site label, in plain terms: cells isolated with a human naive T-cell isolation kit. These receptors all come from a woman in her forties or fifties in good health.

This clonotype was detected only a few times. The chain is built from TRBV2 and TRBJ2-1; TRBD2 is a possible D gene (6 bases). This CDR3 spans 11 amino acids. Germline V gene lookup returns CDR1 SNHLY and CDR2 FYNNEI. V lost 3 bases to trimming and J lost 13 bases, with 10 bases between them. Here the CDR3 reads CASSEEGTQFF. In DNA, the CDR3 is TGTGCCAGCAGTGAGGAGGGGACCCAGTTCTTC.

This clonotype showed up many times. The chain joins TRBV5-1 to TRBJ1-1, with D maybe TRBD1 (5 bases). The CDR3 contains 12 residues. CDR1 is SGHRS and CDR2 is YFSETQ in the germline V gene. With 7 bases removed from V and 0 bases from J, the gap between germline ends came to 7 bases. CDR3: CASATVNTEAFF. The DNA for the CDR3 is TGCGCCAGCGCGACAGTGAACACTGAAGCTTTCTTT.

The table lists this clonotype with a few counts. The gene calls are TRBV24-1 and TRBJ2-5; D unclear. In germline, CDR1 is KGHDR, CDR2 SFDVKD. The CDR3 has 13 residues. Trimming left V 9 bases short and J 2 bases short, with 12 bases between. The CDR3 loop reads CATGHQGQETQYF. The CDR3 region has the DNA TGTGCCACCGGCCACCAAGGGCAAGAGACCCAGTACTTC.

At least ten counts were recorded for this clonotype. Here the CDR3 reads CASSRGLGPYNEQFF. In DNA, the CDR3 is TGTGCCAGCAGCCGTGGGTTAGGGCCCTACAATGAGCAGTTCTTC. This chain connects TRBV11-3 to TRBJ2-1; no clear D. This CDR3 has 15 amino acids. Germline-derived CDR1 and CDR2 are SGHNT and YENEEA. The V end lost 5 bases, the J end lost 2 bases, and 13 bases lay between the germline ends.

The chain is built from TRBV10-3 and TRBJ2-5; TRBD1 matches at 7 bases. Looked up from germline, CDR1 is ENHRY and CDR2 is SYGVKD. The trim removed 6 bases at V and 2 bases at J, leaving 6 bases unmatched. This CDR3 has 14 amino acids. The CDR3 DNA reads TGTGCCATCAGCGGGACAGCAAAGCAAGAGACCCAGTACTTC. This sequence encodes CAISGTAKQETQYF.

This clonotype was found a few times. The chain combines TRBV5-1 with TRBJ2-3; possibly TRBD1 or TRBD2 for D (6 bases each). The germline V gene has CDR1 SGHRS and CDR2 YFSETQ. Trimming removed 7 bases from V and 4 bases from J, with 22 bases in between. The CDR3 has 16 amino acids. CDR3 nucleotide sequence: TGCGCCAGCTCCATTATGGTAGGGGGAGGCTCAGATACGCAGTATTTT. Residues: CASSIMVGGGSDTQYF.

The V call is TRBV27, the J call TRBJ1-5, with D maybe TRBD1 (5 bases). The V and J ends lost 1 base and 3 bases respectively, with 13 bases between them. CDR3 length: 16 amino acids. CDR1 is MNHEY, CDR2 SMNVEV, per germline (reference sequence). The CDR3 region is CASSLLGTGTNQPQHF. The CDR3 region has the DNA TGTGCCAGCAGTTTATTGGGGACCGGGACCAATCAGCCCCAGCATTTT.

The rearrangement joins TRBV27 to TRBJ2-7; 7 nucleotides line up with TRBD1. The CDR3 is made up of 15 amino acids. After removal of 3 bases from V and 3 bases from J, the junction contained 8 bases not matched to a gene. CDR1 MNHEY and CDR2 SMNVEV come from the germline V gene (reference sequence). The CDR3 bases are TGTGCCAGCAGTTTTCGGGACAGACCAATCTACGAGCAGTACTTC. Translated, it gives CASSFRDRPIYEQYF.

This clonotype appeared many times. The chain is built from TRBV20-1 and TRBJ2-1, with a weak D call TRBD1 (7 bases). Between the trimmed V and J ends, which lost 0 bases and 4 bases, there was a span of 10 bases. CDR3 length: 14 residues. Germline lookup yields CDR1 DFQATT and CDR2 SNEGSKA (reference sequence). Here the CDR3 reads CSARDSGGYNEQFF. CDR3 DNA sequence: TGCAGTGCTAGAGATTCAGGGGGGTACAATGAGCAGTTCTTC.

The CDR3 sequence is CAILRGIGTDTQYF. The DNA for the CDR3 is TGTGCCATCCTGAGGGGGATCGGCACAGATACGCAGTATTTT. The genes are TRBV12-3 or TRBV12-4 and TRBJ2-3; a weak D match, TRBD1 (6 bases). The CDR3 covers 14 residues. Between the trimmed V and J ends, which lost 10 bases and 1 base, there was a span of 15 bases.

This chain links TRBV12-3 or TRBV12-4 with TRBJ2-3, with no clear D. This CDR3 has 12 amino acids. V was clipped by 6 bases and J by 4 bases, with 8 bases between them. The DNA for the CDR3 is TGTGCCAGCAGCCCTTCCCCAGATACGCAGTATTTT. It specifies CASSPSPDTQYF.

This clonotype was found many times. The V and J genes are TRBV11-2 and TRBJ2-5; D unresolved. This CDR3 spans 15 amino acids. Trimming cost V 1 base and J 2 bases, with 11 bases left between them. Germline-derived CDR1 and CDR2 are SGHAT and FQNNGV. In DNA form, the CDR3 reads TGTGCCAGCAGCTTAGTGGCAGGCCCACAAGAGACCCAGTACTTC. It translates to CASSLVAGPQETQYF.

Ten or more counts support this clonotype. The chain is built from TRBV29-1 and TRBJ1-4; D is ambiguous. Germline values: CDR1 SQVTM, CDR2 ANQGSEA. This CDR3 comprises 13 residues. V dropped 7 bases and J dropped 0 bases, with 9 bases sitting between them. CDR3 coding DNA: TGCAGCGGGGCGATTCCAACTAATGAAAAACTGTTTTTT. This sequence encodes CSGAIPTNEKLFF.

This clonotype came up a few times. The chain recombines TRBV29-1 with TRBJ2-1; tentative D call: TRBD1 (5 bases). CDR1 and CDR2 (germline): SQVTM, ANQGSEA. This CDR3 comprises 15 residues. V lost 0 bases, J lost 0 bases, and 9 bases lay in between. DNA for the CDR3: TGCAGCGTTGAAGATGGGCAGGGCTCCTACAATGAGCAGTTCTTC. Encoded protein: CSVEDGQGSYNEQFF.

This clonotype was counted ten times or more. The chain recombines TRBV5-1 with TRBJ2-7, with D perhaps matching TRBD1 (5 bases). Germline V gene data show CDR1 as SGHRS and CDR2 as YFSETQ. Trimming took off 0 bases at V and 0 bases at J, with 10 bases between the two ends. The length of the CDR3 is 15 residues. The CDR3 spells CASSLATTASYEQYF. In nucleotides, the CDR3 is TGCGCCAGCAGCTTGGCTACGACAGCCTCCTACGAGCAGTACTTC.

The CDR3 coding sequence is TGTGCCAGCACCGTGACAAGCCCTCACTACGAGCAGTACTTC. As protein: CASTVTSPHYEQYF. The gene calls are TRBV6-5 and TRBJ2-7; D is unclear. Trimming left V 7 bases short and J 3 bases short, with 16 bases between. Germline CDR1 and CDR2: MNHEY and SVGAGI. The CDR3 consists of 14 residues.

This clonotype was counted only a few times. This sequence joins TRBV9 and TRBJ2-1; perhaps TRBD2 as D (5 bases). V gave up 3 bases and J gave up 4 bases, with 17 bases separating them. The CDR3 sequence is 16 residues long. Germline V gene data show CDR1 as SGDLS and CDR2 as YYNGEE. CDR3: CASSGRTRESYNEQFF. CDR3 coding DNA: TGTGCCAGCAGCGGAAGGACGAGGGAAAGTTACAATGAGCAGTTCTTC.